This T cell receptor (beta chain) was observed in a study of Ad26.COV2.S vaccination and SARS-CoV-2 variants. This CDR3 spans 16 amino acids. The V end lost 1 base, the J end lost 0 bases, and 12 bases lay between the germline ends. Germline loops: CDR1 SGHDT, CDR2 YYEEEE. The study's findings and limits: Vaccine recipients surpassed placebo recipients in spike-specific TCR breadth. People who got the vaccine or the placebo had similar non-spike TCR breadth.

This sample's treatment: over 15 received Ad26.COV2.S at low or high dose, single or two shots; 5 received placebo; per-sample allocation not given. Collection of the samples took place on day 63 after the first injection of vaccine or placebo. This adult donor, from Boston, was 18-55 years old. Only in-frame clones appear in the TCRdb table, and some are missing; sequencing was by immunoSEQ multiplex PCR. The sample gives about 350,000 clones, approximately 81% of which show up once; about 3.3% is in the top ten. Concerning this clone itself: What it binds is not known.

The rearrangement uses TRBV5-6 and TRBJ2-3; unclear D gene. The specimen was peripheral blood, collected in a trial of Ad26.COV2.S vaccine versus placebo. This receptor was identified in a person between 18 and 60 years old who received the Ad26.COV2.S COVID-19 vaccine or a placebo. The CDR3 DNA reads as TGTGCCAGCAGCTTGCTCGGCGGCTCTAGCACAGATACGCAGTATTTT. It translates to CASSLLGGSSTDTQYF.